The 20 T cell receptor beta chains below come from one sample, sequenced in a study of T cell responses to AZD1222 COVID-19 vaccine. Sequencing used immunoSEQ multiplex PCR; TCRdb keeps in-frame clones, though not all of them. The sample lists 130,000 to 150,000 clones, approximately 78% occurring once. The specimen comprised peripheral blood, sampled on day 0 of MenACWY control vaccination. The source is an adult in good health.

This chain links TRBV7-8 with TRBJ1-4; 9 nucleotides align to TRBD1. V was clipped by 5 bases and J by 8 bases; unmatched bases: 9. The CDR3 is made up of 15 amino acids. Germline CDR1 SGHVS, CDR2 FQNEAQ. This chain's CDR3 is CASSPRQGGGEKLFF. CDR3 nucleotides: TGTGCCAGCAGCCCCCGACAGGGGGGAGGGGAAAAACTGTTTTTT.

The genes are TRBV3-1 (or the pseudogene TRBV3-2) and TRBJ2-1, with D tentatively TRBD2 (6 bases). This CDR3 has 13 amino acids. The germline gives CDR1 LGHDT, CDR2 YNNKEL (reference sequence). The V end was cut by 3 bases, the J end by 9 bases, with 12 bases between. The CDR3 coding sequence is TGTGCCAGCAGCCACCGACGGGGGATTGAGCAGTTCTTC. It codes for CASSHRRGIEQFF.

The table lists this clone with a few counts. The gene calls are TRBV10-3 and TRBJ1-2; TRBD1 aligns across 8 bases. Trimming removed 7 bases from V and 6 bases from J; junction bases left unmatched: 10. Germline lookup yields CDR1 ENHRY and CDR2 SYGVKD. The CDR3 runs to 14 residues. CDR3 DNA: TGTGCCATCAACCTAGGACAGGGCAAGGATGGCTACACCTTC. It yields the protein CAINLGQGKDGYTF.

This chain uses TRBV6-5 with TRBJ1-4; no definite D call. From germline, CDR1 is MNHEY and CDR2 SVGAGI. V lost 7 bases and J 3 bases, leaving 12 bases between the germline ends. The CDR3 loop spans 14 amino acids. CDR3 DNA: TGTGCCAGCACCCCTCGAGGAGCTAATGAAAAACTGTTTTTT. Translating gives CASTPRGANEKLFF.

The gene calls are TRBV14 and TRBJ1-4; 7 bases fit TRBD1. Germline CDR1 and CDR2: SGHDN and FVKESK. This CDR3 is 19 amino acids long. Trimming cost V 2 bases and J 10 bases; bases outside gene matches: 22. This chain's CDR3 is CASSQRHVATRQGVGKLFF. DNA for the CDR3: TGTGCCAGCAGCCAACGGCACGTCGCTACTCGACAGGGTGTAGGAAAACTGTTTTTT.

This chain connects TRBV5-1 to TRBJ1-2; D is undetermined. Germline CDR1 reads SGHRS; CDR2 reads YFSETQ. The V gene lost 0 bases and the J gene lost 5 bases, with 5 bases spanning the gap. The CDR3 contains 12 residues. The chain's CDR3 is CASSLATYGYTF. CDR3 coding DNA: TGCGCCAGCAGCTTGGCGACTTATGGCTACACCTTC.

This chain links TRBV20-1 with TRBJ1-1; D ambiguous. V gave up 3 bases and J gave up 11 bases, with 13 bases separating them. The CDR3 length is 11 residues. Germline CDR1 DFQATT, CDR2 SNEGSKA (reference sequence). The CDR3 region is CSARGSGRAFF. Written as DNA, the CDR3 is TGCAGTGCTAGGGGGAGCGGAAGGGCTTTCTTT.

This chain connects TRBV12-3 or TRBV12-4 to TRBJ1-2, with TRBD1 as a possible D gene (6 bases). The V end lost 5 bases, the J end lost 4 bases, and 11 bases lay between the germline ends. This CDR3 is built from 13 residues. CDR3 coding DNA: TGTGCCAGCAGTGCAGGGGTGGGCTATGGCTACACCTTC. Its translation is CASSAGVGYGYTF.

The V gene is TRBV18, the J gene TRBJ1-6; D gene ambiguous. Trimming removed 3 bases at V and 6 bases at J, with 15 bases between. The CDR3 has 16 residues. Looked up from germline, CDR1 is KGHSH and CDR2 is LQKENI. CDR3 nucleotides: TGTGCCAGCTCACCGGCGGTTCCGGAGTCTAATTCACCCCTCCACTTT. The encoded protein is CASSPAVPESNSPLHF.

The V call is TRBV3-1 (or the pseudogene TRBV3-2), the J call TRBJ1-1; D not certain. CDR1 is LGHDT and CDR2 is YNNKEL in the germline V gene (reference sequence). Trimming took off 6 bases at V and 4 bases at J, with 9 bases between the two ends. This CDR3 has 12 amino acids. Here the CDR3 reads CASRTGGTEAFF. In DNA, the CDR3 is TGTGCCAGCAGAACTGGTGGCACTGAAGCTTTCTTT.

The chain is built from TRBV12-1 and TRBJ2-1; the DNA was not compared with TRBD1, the D call given in the table. TRBV12-1 constitutes a pseudogene. CDR3 size: 13 residues. CDR3 nucleotide sequence: TGTGCCAGCAGCTTTAGGGGGAACAATGAGCAGTTCTTC. Translated: CASSFRGNNEQFF.

The chain uses TRBV2 and TRBJ1-1; TRBD1 matches at 8 bases. Germline lookup yields CDR1 SNHLY and CDR2 FYNNEI. V lost 5 bases, J lost 4 bases, and 6 bases stayed unmatched. CDR3 length: 14 residues. The CDR3 sequence: CASSNQGAGTEAFF. The CDR3 coding sequence is TGTGCCAGCAGTAACCAGGGGGCGGGCACTGAAGCTTTCTTT.

The genes are TRBV3-1 (or the pseudogene TRBV3-2) and TRBJ2-7, with D hard to call. Trimming removed 0 bases at V and 3 bases at J, with 6 bases between. This CDR3 region has 13 residues. CDR1 LGHDT and CDR2 YNNKEL come from the germline V gene (reference sequence). CDR3 in DNA: TGTGCCAGCAGCCAAGATCTAGTCTACGAGCAGTACTTC. Its protein is CASSQDLVYEQYF.

This clone was detected only a few times. The chain recombines TRBV24-1 with TRBJ2-1; 10 bases match TRBD1. The CDR3 consists of 16 residues. CDR1 is KGHDR, CDR2 SFDVKD, per germline. V was clipped by 2 bases and J by 4 bases; unmatched bases: 4. CDR3 amino acids: CATSDSDRGLYNEQFF. CDR3 coding DNA: TGTGCCACCAGTGATTCTGACAGGGGGCTGTACAATGAGCAGTTCTTC.

CDR3 protein: CASSESGQLYGYTF. CDR3 sequence (DNA): TGTGCCAGCAGTGAGTCGGGACAACTCTATGGCTACACCTTC. This chain connects TRBV2 to TRBJ1-2; a possible D gene is TRBD1 (6 bases). The V end lost 3 bases, the J end lost 4 bases, and 12 bases lay between the germline ends. Germline CDR1 is SNHLY and CDR2 is FYNNEI. The CDR3 extends over 14 amino acids.

The chain couples TRBV3-1 (or the pseudogene TRBV3-2) to TRBJ1-2, with TRBD1 as a possible D gene (6 bases). The germline V gene has CDR1 LGHDT and CDR2 YNNKEL (reference sequence). V was cut by 4 bases and J by 5 bases, with 20 bases left in between. There are 16 residues in the CDR3. The CDR3 here is CASSPLAPGGRYGYTF. The CDR3 DNA sequence: TGTGCCAGCAGCCCCCTCGCCCCGGGGGGGCGTTATGGCTACACCTTC.

This clone was picked up a small number of times. The chain is built from TRBV3-1 (or the pseudogene TRBV3-2) and TRBJ1-2; 9 bases map to TRBD1. The CDR3 is 14 residues long. From germline, CDR1 is LGHDT and CDR2 YNNKEL (reference sequence). V was clipped by 4 bases and J by 7 bases; unmatched bases: 7. CDR3: CASSPGQGLGGYTF. The CDR3 DNA follows: TGTGCCAGCAGCCCGGGACAGGGTTTGGGTGGCTACACCTTC.

This chain joins TRBV7-7 and TRBJ2-3; tentatively, D is TRBD2 (6 bases). V shed 5 bases and J shed 5 bases, with 11 bases lying between them. Germline CDR1 reads SSHAT; CDR2 reads FNYEAQ (reference sequence). The CDR3 extends over 13 amino acids. Here the CDR3 reads CASSRLVVDTQYF. The CDR3 DNA reads TGTGCCAGCAGCCGACTAGTAGTAGATACGCAGTATTTT.

The chain joins TRBV30 to TRBJ2-1, with D hard to call. This CDR3 has 12 amino acids. Per the germline V gene, CDR1 is GTSNPN and CDR2 is SVGIG (reference sequence). V lost 2 bases and J 6 bases, leaving 8 bases between the germline ends. This CDR3 is CAWSWIINEQFF. The DNA of the CDR3 is TGTGCCTGGAGTTGGATAATCAATGAGCAGTTCTTC.

The gene calls are TRBV27 and TRBJ1-6; D remains ambiguous. Germline V gene lookup returns CDR1 MNHEY and CDR2 SMNVEV (reference sequence). V was clipped by 3 bases and J by 7 bases, with 10 bases between them. This CDR3 is 14 amino acids long. CDR3 nucleotides: TGTGCCAGCAGTTTGCACAGCGAGAATTCACCCCTCCACTTT. This translates into CASSLHSENSPLHF.